A single sample is the source of the 16 T cell receptor beta chains below, sequenced in a study of shared clonotypes between healthy human individuals (dated by TCRdb to the early 2020s). The protocol used for the library was the immunoSEQ multiplex PCR assay. TCRdb retrieved this table from immuneACCESS and kept in-frame rearrangements only. Not all clones are present; in checked studies, unresolved V genes account for under half, and no reason is known for the remainder. The sample records some 2,000,000 clones, approximately 94% of which are singletons. About 1.1% of the sample comes from the top ten. CD8 naive samples consisted of CD45RO-negative cells that were positively selected for CCR7, yielding a CD45RA+CCR7+ population without TemRA cells. Sequencing input: naive CD8+ T cells sorted from blood. The cell subset or site tag for this specimen amounts to: CD45RA+CCR7+. The receptors shown here come from a young man in good health.

This clone has only one observation. The V gene is TRBV29-1, the J gene TRBJ1-2; D uncertain. Per the germline V gene, CDR1 is SQVTM and CDR2 is ANQGSEA. The length of the CDR3 is 17 residues. Deletions cut 0 bases from V and 5 bases from J, with 22 bases between. The CDR3 DNA reads as TGCAGCGTTGAAGATCTTGACCGCCGGATGACTCCGTATGGCTACACCTTC. Protein: CSVEDLDRRMTPYGYTF.

This clone was picked up one time. The chain links TRBV2 to TRBJ2-7; tentative D call: TRBD1 (6 bases). The CDR3 has 15 residues. Trimming left V 7 bases short and J 4 bases short, with 20 bases between. CDR1 is SNHLY and CDR2 is FYNNEI in the germline V gene. CDR3 DNA sequence: TGTGCCAGCATAGTCGGGACACCCCCTGGGTACGAGCAGTACTTC. Residues: CASIVGTPPGYEQYF.

This chain uses TRBV7-9 with TRBJ2-1, with TRBD1 matching over 7 bases. CDR1 is SEHNR and CDR2 is FQNEAQ in the germline V gene (reference sequence). There are 15 residues in the CDR3. The ends lost 3 bases at V and 6 bases at J; junction bases unmatched: 8. CDR3 amino acids: CASSLTGSKGNEQFF. The CDR3 DNA reads as TGTGCCAGCAGCTTGACAGGGTCTAAGGGCAATGAGCAGTTCTTC.

This chain joins TRBV4-3 and TRBJ2-7, with D possibly TRBD1 on 6 matching bases. CDR1 and CDR2 from the germline V gene are LGHNA and YSLEER. Deletions cut 0 bases from V and 3 bases from J, with 15 bases between. CDR3 length: 16 residues. The CDR3 region is CASSQDRYGTLYEQYF. CDR3 in DNA: TGCGCCAGCAGCCAAGATCGATACGGGACACTCTACGAGCAGTACTTC.

V is TRBV5-8 and J is TRBJ2-6, with 11 bases lining up with TRBD1. V was clipped by 4 bases and J by 0 bases; unmatched bases: 6. The CDR3 sequence is 18 residues long. Germline V CDR1 and CDR2: SGHTS, YDEGEE. The CDR3 sequence is CASSDGTGGPSGANVLTF. The CDR3 nucleotides are TGTGCCAGCAGCGACGGGACAGGGGGTCCCTCTGGGGCCAACGTCCTGACTTTC. Using reference TRBV5-8 and TRBJ2-6 for the parts outside the CDR3, the full variable domain is EAGVTQSPTHLIKTRGQQATLRCSPISGHTSVYWYQQALGLGLQFLLWYDEGEERNRGNFPPRFSGRQFPNYSSELNVNALELEDSALYLCASSDGTGGPSGANVLTFGAGSRLTVL.

The chain employs TRBV27 and TRBJ1-4; maybe TRBD1 (6 bases). Trimming pared 4 bases from V and 8 bases from J, leaving 14 bases between. Germline CDR1 is MNHEY and CDR2 is SMNVEV (reference sequence). The CDR3 is 14 amino acids. The CDR3 DNA is TGTGCCAGCAGTTCTACAGGGAGTAGGGAAAAACTGTTTTTT. Protein: CASSSTGSREKLFF.

The chain recombines TRBV7-9 with TRBJ2-7; 9 nucleotides align to TRBD1. J was trimmed by 3 bases and V by 3 bases; bases with no gene match: 6. CDR1 is SEHNR and CDR2 is FQNEAQ in the germline V gene (reference sequence). CDR3 length: 15 amino acids. The CDR3 DNA reads as TGTGCCAGCAGCTTCTGGGACAGGGAGGTCTACGAGCAGTACTTC. Translated: CASSFWDREVYEQYF. Using reference TRBV7-9 and TRBJ2-7 for the parts outside the CDR3, the full variable domain is DTGVSQNPRHKITKRGQNVTFRCDPISEHNRLYWYRQTLGQGPEFLTYFQNEAQLEKSRLLSDRFSAERPKGSFSTLEIQRTEQGDSAMYLCASSFWDREVYEQYFGPGTRLTVT.

CDR3: CASSPRSDEQYF. The CDR3 nucleotides are TGTGCCAGCAGCCCCAGGAGCGACGAGCAGTACTTC. The gene calls are TRBV5-8 and TRBJ2-7; D uncertain. V was shortened by 4 bases and J by 5 bases, with 10 bases between the two germline ends. The germline V gene encodes CDR1 SGHTS and CDR2 YDEGEE. The CDR3 has 12 residues.

Note on this clone: At the DNA level, this CDR3 is encoded by other sequences in the same sample as well. The chain is built from TRBV10-3 and TRBJ2-2; D is uncertain. V lost 3 bases, J lost 4 bases, and 3 bases lay in between. This CDR3 region has 12 residues. In germline, CDR1 is ENHRY, CDR2 SYGVKD. This chain's CDR3 is CAISDSTGELFF. In nucleotides, the CDR3 is TGTGCCATCAGTGATTCCACCGGGGAGCTGTTTTTT.

J is TRBJ2-7 and V is TRBV4-2; D gene unclear. Trimming took off 1 base at V and 5 bases at J, with 6 bases between the two ends. CDR3 length equals 12 residues. The germline gives CDR1 LGHNA, CDR2 YNFKEQ. CDR3 coding DNA: TGTGCCAGCAGCCAAGCCACTGACGAGCAGTACTTC. Its translation: CASSQATDEQYF.

J is TRBJ1-4 and V is TRBV27, with D perhaps matching TRBD1 (5 bases). V was clipped by 5 bases and J by 10 bases, with 17 bases between them. CDR3 length equals 14 residues. The germline CDR1 and CDR2 sequences are MNHEY and SMNVEV (reference sequence). In DNA form, the CDR3 reads TGTGCCAGCAGTACGACATCGGGGCAGGGAAAACTGTTTTTT. This encodes CASSTTSGQGKLFF.

V gene TRBV7-6 combines with J gene TRBJ2-5, with D perhaps given as TRBD1 or TRBD2 (5 bases each). Germline V gene lookup returns CDR1 SGHVS and CDR2 FNYEAQ. The CDR3 is made up of 14 amino acids. Trimming left V 5 bases short and J 5 bases short, with 15 bases between. The CDR3 DNA follows: TGTGCCAGCAGCCAACCCGGGACCCATGAGACCCAGTACTTC. Its translation: CASSQPGTHETQYF.

The CDR3 region has the DNA TGTGCCAGCAGTGACTCAGTGGGGGACAAAGCCTACGAGCAGTACTTC. Protein: CASSDSVGDKAYEQYF. The chain links TRBV6-4 to TRBJ2-7, with a possible D match to TRBD1 (6 bases). The CDR3 consists of 16 residues. CDR1 is MRHNA and CDR2 is SNTAGT in the germline V gene. Trimming removed 0 bases at V and 2 bases at J, with 14 bases between.

The rearrangement links TRBV29-1 to TRBJ2-5; the D gene could be TRBD1 or TRBD2 (5 bases each). V dropped 5 bases and J dropped 3 bases, with 22 bases sitting between them. This CDR3 is built from 16 residues. Germline CDR1 reads SQVTM; CDR2 reads ANQGSEA. CDR3 sequence (DNA): TGCAGCGTTAGGCTGGGGCGAGGGACGGAGAAAGAGACCCAGTACTTC. Residues: CSVRLGRGTEKETQYF.

The CDR3 region is CASSAGQGYGYTF. The CDR3 coding sequence is TGTGCCAGCAGCGCCGGACAGGGGTATGGCTACACCTTC. This chain joins TRBV13 and TRBJ1-2; 9 bases align to TRBD1. This CDR3 contains 13 residues. With 5 bases clipped from V and 5 bases from J, the junction kept 3 bases outside the gene matches. Germline V gene lookup returns CDR1 PRHDT and CDR2 FYEKMQ (reference sequence).

The chain joins TRBV19 to TRBJ2-1; 9 bases are a match to TRBD1. The germline V gene has CDR1 LNHDA and CDR2 SQIVND (reference sequence). V lost 3 bases, J lost 6 bases, and 3 bases stayed unmatched. The CDR3 length is 14 residues. CDR3 DNA: TGTGCCAGTAGTATTGCACAGGGGGCCAATGAGCAGTTCTTC. Translated, it gives CASSIAQGANEQFF.